What follows are 10 T cell receptor beta chains derived from one specimen sequenced in a study of technical replicates of blood from several donors. The table came from immunoSEQ multiplex PCR; TCRdb's copy has only in-frame clones and leaves some out. Of approximately 79,000 clones listed, around 94% are singletons. Input material: T cells isolated from PBMCs. These receptors all come from a human donor in good health.

The chain has TRBV11-2 and TRBJ1-1; 7 nucleotides align to TRBD1. The CDR3 has 14 amino acids. CDR1 and CDR2 from the germline V gene are SGHAT and FQNNGV. V was pared by 3 bases and J by 8 bases, with 9 bases of the junction left unmatched. The CDR3 bases are TGTGCCAGCAGCTTCTCACCGGGACAGACAGAAGCTTTCTTT. Translating gives CASSFSPGQTEAFF.

This clone was seen only once. The chain combines TRBV7-3 with TRBJ2-7; 7 nucleotides line up with TRBD1. With 0 bases clipped from V and 10 bases from J, the junction kept 12 bases outside the gene matches. The CDR3 sequence is 15 residues long. From germline, CDR1 is SGHTA and CDR2 FQGTGA. The CDR3 is CASSLTSGQSVRQYF. The CDR3 DNA reads as TGTGCCAGCAGCTTAACTTCGGGACAGTCTGTAAGACAGTACTTC.

The V call is TRBV13, the J call TRBJ2-7; the match to TRBD2 covers 12 bases. CDR1 PRHDT and CDR2 FYEKMQ come from the germline V gene (reference sequence). The CDR3 contains 16 residues. V dropped 5 bases and J dropped 5; count of bases not matched to a gene: 10. The CDR3 reads CASSTLLAGGIDEQYF. For the CDR3, the DNA is TGTGCCAGCAGCACCCTACTAGCGGGAGGAATCGACGAGCAGTACTTC.

This clone has only one observation. The chain carries TRBV5-4 and TRBJ1-5; 8 nucleotides agree with TRBD1. The CDR3 sequence is 13 residues long. V lost 4 bases and J lost 7; bases outside the gene matches: 4. Looked up from germline, CDR1 is SGHNT and CDR2 is YYREEE (reference sequence). The CDR3 reads CASSQQGDQPQHF. The CDR3 region has the DNA TGTGCCAGCAGCCAACAGGGGGACCAGCCCCAGCATTTT.

The V call is TRBV7-9, the J call TRBJ2-5, with a possible D match to TRBD2 (5 bases). The V end was cut by 5 bases, the J end by 7 bases, with 17 bases between. CDR3 size: 14 residues. Looked up from germline, CDR1 is SEHNR and CDR2 is FQNEAQ (reference sequence). CDR3 coding DNA: TGTGCCAGCAGCCCGCGGGTAGGAGTAGTGACCCAGTACTTC. Translation gives CASSPRVGVVTQYF. Looking up the rest from reference TRBV7-9 and TRBJ2-5 gives the full variable domain: DTGVSQNPRHKITKRGQNVTFRCDPISEHNRLYWYRQTLGQGPEFLTYFQNEAQLEKSRLLSDRFSAERPKGSFSTLEIQRTEQGDSAMYLCASSPRVGVVTQYFGPGTRLLVL.

The gene calls are TRBV25-1 and TRBJ2-7; maybe TRBD1 (5 bases). Per the germline V gene, CDR1 is MGHDK and CDR2 is SYGVNS. The CDR3 extends over 14 amino acids. The V and J ends lost 2 bases and 6 bases respectively, with 14 bases between them. This chain's CDR3 is CASSELGQNREQYF. CDR3 DNA sequence: TGTGCCAGCAGTGAACTGGGGCAGAACCGCGAGCAGTACTTC.

J is TRBJ2-7 and V is TRBV20-1; no firm D call. The V end was cut by 3 bases, the J end by 2 bases, with 5 bases between. From germline, CDR1 is DFQATT and CDR2 SNEGSKA (reference sequence). The CDR3 is 11 residues long. The DNA for the CDR3 is TGCAGTGCTAGCGGAGCCTACGAGCAGTACTTC. This translates into CSASGAYEQYF.

Note on this clone: Different DNA sequences within this sample yield the same CDR3. This chain uses TRBV6-5 with TRBJ2-2; no clear D gene. V lost 2 bases and J 5 bases, leaving 3 bases between the germline ends. The CDR3 has 12 residues. Germline values: CDR1 MNHEY, CDR2 SVGAGI. In DNA form, the CDR3 reads TGTGCCAGCAGTTACCCGACCGGGGAGCTGTTTTTT. As protein: CASSYPTGELFF.

The chain employs TRBV30 and TRBJ2-5; D perhaps matches TRBD1 (6 bases). This CDR3 has 15 residues. With 5 bases removed from V and 4 bases from J, the gap between germline ends came to 20 bases. Germline V gene sequence: CDR1 GTSNPN, CDR2 SVGIG (reference sequence). CDR3 loop: CAWGGLGPRGETQYF. The CDR3 bases are TGTGCCTGGGGTGGTTTGGGGCCCAGGGGAGAGACCCAGTACTTC.

The V gene is TRBV6-4, the J gene TRBJ2-3, with D unclear. The CDR3 loop spans 16 amino acids. Germline CDR1 is MRHNA and CDR2 is SNTAGT. The V and J ends lost 0 bases and 0 bases respectively, with 10 bases between them. CDR3 nucleotides: TGTGCCAGCAGTGACTCGGGCCATGCTAGCACAGATACGCAGTATTTT. It specifies CASSDSGHASTDTQYF.